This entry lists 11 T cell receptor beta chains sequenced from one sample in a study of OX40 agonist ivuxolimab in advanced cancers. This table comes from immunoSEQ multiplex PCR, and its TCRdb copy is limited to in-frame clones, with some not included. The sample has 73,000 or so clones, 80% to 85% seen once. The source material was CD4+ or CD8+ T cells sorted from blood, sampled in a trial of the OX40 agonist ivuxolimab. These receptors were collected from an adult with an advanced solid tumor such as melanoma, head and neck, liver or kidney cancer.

The CDR3 loop is CAWRKPGTGGSYEQYF. The CDR3 DNA is TGTGCCTGGAGGAAACCCGGGACAGGGGGTTCCTACGAGCAGTACTTC. This sequence joins TRBV30 and TRBJ2-7, with 11 bases matching TRBD1. Germline-derived CDR1 and CDR2 are GTSNPN and SVGIG (reference sequence). The CDR3 extends over 16 amino acids. V lost 3 bases and J lost 1; bases outside the gene matches: 8.

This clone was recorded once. DNA for the CDR3: TGTGCCAGCAGCTTAACGGCGGGAGAACAAGAGACCCAGTACTTC. Translation gives CASSLTAGEQETQYF. The V gene is TRBV7-3, the J gene TRBJ2-5, with 7 nucleotides matching TRBD2. In germline, CDR1 is SGHTA, CDR2 FQGTGA. The V segment lost 0 bases and the J segment 2 bases; nucleotides outside the gene matches: 3. CDR3 size: 15 residues.

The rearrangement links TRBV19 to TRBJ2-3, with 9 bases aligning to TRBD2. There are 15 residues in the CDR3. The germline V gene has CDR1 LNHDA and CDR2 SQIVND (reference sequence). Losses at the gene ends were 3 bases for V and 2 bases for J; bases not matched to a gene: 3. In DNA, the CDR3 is TGTGCCAGTAGTATTCCTAGCGGGGTCACAGATACGCAGTATTTT. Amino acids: CASSIPSGVTDTQYF.

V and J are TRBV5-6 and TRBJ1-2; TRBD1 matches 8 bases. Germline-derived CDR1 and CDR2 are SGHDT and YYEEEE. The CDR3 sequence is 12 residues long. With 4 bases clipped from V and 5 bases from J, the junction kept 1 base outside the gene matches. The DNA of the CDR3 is TGTGCCAGCAGCCGGACAGGGTATGGCTACACCTTC. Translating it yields CASSRTGYGYTF.

The CDR3 sequence is CASSPPGGAYEQYF. The DNA of the CDR3 is TGTGCCAGCTCACCCCCAGGGGGCGCCTACGAGCAGTACTTC. V is TRBV18 and J is TRBJ2-7, with 8 positions matching TRBD1. Germline CDR1 and CDR2: KGHSH and LQKENI. The CDR3 consists of 14 residues. Trimming took 3 bases from V and 2 from J; bases not matched to a gene: 3.

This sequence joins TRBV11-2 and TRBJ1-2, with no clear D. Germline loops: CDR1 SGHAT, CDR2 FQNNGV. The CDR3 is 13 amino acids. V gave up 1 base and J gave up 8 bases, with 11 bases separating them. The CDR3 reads CASSLALTVGYTF. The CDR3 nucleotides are TGTGCCAGCAGCTTAGCCTTGACTGTAGGCTACACCTTC.

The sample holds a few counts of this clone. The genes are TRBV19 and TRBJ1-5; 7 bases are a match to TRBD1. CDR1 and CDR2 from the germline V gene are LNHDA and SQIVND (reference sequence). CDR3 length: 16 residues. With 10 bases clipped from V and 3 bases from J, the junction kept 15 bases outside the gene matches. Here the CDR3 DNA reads TGTGCCACCGGGTATAACAGGGGAACCGCCAATCAGCCCCAGCATTTT. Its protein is CATGYNRGTANQPQHF.

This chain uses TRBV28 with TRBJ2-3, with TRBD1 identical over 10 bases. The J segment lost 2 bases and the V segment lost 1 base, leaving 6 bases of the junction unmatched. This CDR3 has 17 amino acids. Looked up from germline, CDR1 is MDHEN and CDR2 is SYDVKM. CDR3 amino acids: CASSLSPGTGATDTQYF. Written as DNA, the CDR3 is TGTGCCAGCAGTTTATCCCCCGGGACAGGGGCCACAGATACGCAGTATTTT.

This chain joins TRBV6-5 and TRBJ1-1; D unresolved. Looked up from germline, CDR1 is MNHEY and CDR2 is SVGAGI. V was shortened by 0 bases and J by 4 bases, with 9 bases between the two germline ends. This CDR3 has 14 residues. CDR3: CASSYSGRTTEAFF. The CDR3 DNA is TGTGCCAGCAGTTACTCGGGCAGGACCACTGAAGCTTTCTTT.

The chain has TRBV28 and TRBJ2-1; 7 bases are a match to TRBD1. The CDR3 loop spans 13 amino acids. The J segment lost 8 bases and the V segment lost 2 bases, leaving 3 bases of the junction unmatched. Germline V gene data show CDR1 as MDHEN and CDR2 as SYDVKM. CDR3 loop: CASSLVQGYEQFF. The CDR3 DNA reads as TGTGCCAGCAGTTTAGTACAGGGGTATGAGCAGTTCTTC.

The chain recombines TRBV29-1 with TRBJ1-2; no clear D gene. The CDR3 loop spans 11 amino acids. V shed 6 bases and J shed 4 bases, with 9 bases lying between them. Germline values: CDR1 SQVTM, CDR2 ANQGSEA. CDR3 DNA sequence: TGCAGCGTCGGTCAGTCCTATGGCTACACCTTC. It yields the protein CSVGQSYGYTF.